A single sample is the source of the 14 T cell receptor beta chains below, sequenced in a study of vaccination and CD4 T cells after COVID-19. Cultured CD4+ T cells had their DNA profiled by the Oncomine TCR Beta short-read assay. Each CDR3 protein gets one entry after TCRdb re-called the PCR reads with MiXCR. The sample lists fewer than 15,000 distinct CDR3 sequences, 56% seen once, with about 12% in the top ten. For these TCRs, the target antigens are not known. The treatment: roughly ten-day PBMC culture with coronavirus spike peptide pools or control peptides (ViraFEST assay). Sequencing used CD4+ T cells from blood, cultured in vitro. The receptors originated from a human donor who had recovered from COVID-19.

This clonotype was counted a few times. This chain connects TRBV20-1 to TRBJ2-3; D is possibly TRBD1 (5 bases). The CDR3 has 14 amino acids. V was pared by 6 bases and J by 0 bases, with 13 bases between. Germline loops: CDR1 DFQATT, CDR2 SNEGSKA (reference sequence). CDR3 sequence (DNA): TGCAGTGCCAGCCCTGGACACAGCACAGATACGCAGTATTTT. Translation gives CSASPGHSTDTQYF.

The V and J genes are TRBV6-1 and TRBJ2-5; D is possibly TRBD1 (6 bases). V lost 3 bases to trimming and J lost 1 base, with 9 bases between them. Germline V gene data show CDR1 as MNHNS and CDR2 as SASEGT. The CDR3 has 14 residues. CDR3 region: CASSDGQFQETQYF. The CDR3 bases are TGTGCCAGCAGTGACGGACAGTTCCAAGAGACCCAGTACTTC.

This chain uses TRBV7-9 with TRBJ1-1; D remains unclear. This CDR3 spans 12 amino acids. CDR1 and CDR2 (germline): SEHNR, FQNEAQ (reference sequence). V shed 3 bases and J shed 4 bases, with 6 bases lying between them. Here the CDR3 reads CASSFPGTEAFF. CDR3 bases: TGTGCCAGCAGCTTCCCAGGCACTGAAGCTTTCTTT. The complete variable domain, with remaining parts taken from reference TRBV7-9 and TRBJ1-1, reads DTGVSQNPRHKITKRGQNVTFRCDPISEHNRLYWYRQTLGQGPEFLTYFQNEAQLEKSRLLSDRFSAERPKGSFSTLEIQRTEQGDSAMYLCASSFPGTEAFFGQGTRLTVV.

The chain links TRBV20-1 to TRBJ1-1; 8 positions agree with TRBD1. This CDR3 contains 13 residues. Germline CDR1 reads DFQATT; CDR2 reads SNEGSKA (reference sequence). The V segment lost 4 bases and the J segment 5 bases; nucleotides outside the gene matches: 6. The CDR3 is CSAISGTGTEAFF. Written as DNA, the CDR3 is TGCAGTGCTATTTCCGGGACAGGAACTGAAGCTTTCTTT.

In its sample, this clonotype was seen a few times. CDR3: CASSFPSRVETQYF. CDR3 nucleotide sequence: TGTGCCAGCAGTTTCCCCAGCAGGGTAGAGACCCAGTACTTC. The chain recombines TRBV12-3 or TRBV12-4 with TRBJ2-5, with TRBD1 as a possible D gene (5 bases). V lost 3 bases and J 4 bases, leaving 12 bases between the germline ends. This CDR3 is 14 amino acids long.

The CDR3 nucleotides read TGCAGTGCTACCCGGGGAGGGCTAGCGACAGATACGCAGTATTTT. Amino acids: CSATRGGLATDTQYF. The chain employs TRBV20-1 and TRBJ2-3; 7 bases are a match to TRBD2. The junction had 10 bases not matched to a gene; V was cut back by 4 bases and J by 3 bases. CDR3 size: 15 residues. From germline, CDR1 is DFQATT and CDR2 SNEGSKA (reference sequence).

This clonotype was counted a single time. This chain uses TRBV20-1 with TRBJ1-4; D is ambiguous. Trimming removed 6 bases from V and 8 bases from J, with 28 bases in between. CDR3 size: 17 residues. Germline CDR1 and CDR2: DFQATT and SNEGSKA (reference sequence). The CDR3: CSAPLRRSDFQTEKLFF. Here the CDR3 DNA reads TGCAGTGCACCTCTCCGCCGATCCGATTTCCAAACCGAAAAACTGTTTTTT.

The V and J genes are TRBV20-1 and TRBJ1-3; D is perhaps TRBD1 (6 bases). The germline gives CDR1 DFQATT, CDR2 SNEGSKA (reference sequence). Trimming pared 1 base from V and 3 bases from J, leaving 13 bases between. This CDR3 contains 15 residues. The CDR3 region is CSARVNRVGGNTIYF. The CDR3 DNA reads TGCAGTGCTAGAGTTAACAGGGTCGGTGGAAACACCATATATTTT.

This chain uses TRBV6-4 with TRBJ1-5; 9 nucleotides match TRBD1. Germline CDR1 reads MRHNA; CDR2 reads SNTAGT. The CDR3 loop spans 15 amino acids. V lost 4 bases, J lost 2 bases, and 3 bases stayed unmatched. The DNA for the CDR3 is TGTGCCAGCAGTGCCCGGACAGGGGGCAATCAGCCCCAGCATTTT. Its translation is CASSARTGGNQPQHF.

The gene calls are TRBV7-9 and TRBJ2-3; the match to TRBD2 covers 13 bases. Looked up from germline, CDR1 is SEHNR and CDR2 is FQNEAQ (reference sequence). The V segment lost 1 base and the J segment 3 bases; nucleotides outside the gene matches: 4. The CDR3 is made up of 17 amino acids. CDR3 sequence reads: CASSLELGLAGTDTQYF. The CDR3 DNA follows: TGTGCCAGCAGCTTAGAGTTGGGACTAGCGGGAACAGATACGCAGTATTTT.

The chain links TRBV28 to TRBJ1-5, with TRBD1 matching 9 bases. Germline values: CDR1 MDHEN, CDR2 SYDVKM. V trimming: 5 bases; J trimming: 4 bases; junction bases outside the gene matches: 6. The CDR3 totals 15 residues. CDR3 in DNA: TGTGCCAGCAGTGTTGTTGGGACAGGGAATCAGCCCCAGCATTTT. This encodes CASSVVGTGNQPQHF.

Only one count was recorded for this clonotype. The CDR3 DNA follows: TGCAGTGCAAGGCCGGGACTAGCGGGAGCGGGCGGGGAGCTGTTTTTT. This sequence encodes CSARPGLAGAGGELFF. This chain links TRBV20-1 with TRBJ2-2; TRBD2 aligns across 14 bases. CDR1 is DFQATT and CDR2 is SNEGSKA in the germline V gene (reference sequence). The CDR3 runs to 16 residues. V lost 6 bases and J lost 7; bases outside the gene matches: 10.

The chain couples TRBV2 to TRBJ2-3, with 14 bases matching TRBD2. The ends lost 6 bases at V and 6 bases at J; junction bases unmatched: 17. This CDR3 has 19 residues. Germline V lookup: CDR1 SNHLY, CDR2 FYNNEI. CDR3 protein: CASRAGMPTSGRAMDTQYF. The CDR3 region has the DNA TGTGCCAGCAGGGCGGGTATGCCGACTAGCGGGAGGGCCATGGATACGCAGTATTTT. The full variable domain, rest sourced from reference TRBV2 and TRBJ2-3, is EPEVTQTPSHQVTQMGQEVILRCVPISNHLYFYWYRQILGQKVEFLVSFYNNEISEKSEIFDDQFSVERPDGSNFTLKIRSTKLEDSAMYFCASRAGMPTSGRAMDTQYFGPGTRLTVL.

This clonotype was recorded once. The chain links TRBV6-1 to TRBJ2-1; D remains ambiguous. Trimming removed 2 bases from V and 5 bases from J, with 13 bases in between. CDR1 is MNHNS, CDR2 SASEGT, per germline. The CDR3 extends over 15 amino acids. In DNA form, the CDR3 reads TGTGCCAGCAGTGAAAATCAGGTTATGGACAATGAGCAGTTCTTC. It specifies CASSENQVMDNEQFF.